This T cell receptor (beta chain) was sequenced in a study of blood T cells in healthy people across ages. Study-wide results and limits: Possibly, changes in expanded clonotypes were confounded because donor CMV status was unknown.

The CDR3 is 17 amino acids. CDR1 is LNHNV, CDR2 YYDKDF, per germline (reference sequence). J gave up 5 bases and V 3 bases, and 9 bases lay outside the gene matches. A second about 7 to 12 cycle PCR used barcoded and J-beta primers. Every sample returned 3 million or more CDR3-containing paired-end reads. TCRdb independently ran MiXCR on the 5' RACE reads; one entry per CDR3 protein. The sample lists about 780,000 distinct CDR3 sequences; less than 60% were seen once. Of note for this clonotype: Its specificity is not known.

The sample consisted of blood. The V and J genes are TRBV15 and TRBJ2-1; 11 nucleotides match TRBD2. The source is an elderly man in good health. Written as DNA, the CDR3 is TGTGCCACCAGCAGGAGGGTCCTAGCGGGGGGACACAATGAGCAGTTCTTC. Amino acid sequence: CATSRRVLAGGHNEQFF. Full variable domain (missing parts from reference TRBV15 and TRBJ2-1): DAMVIQNPRYQVTQFGKPVTLSCSQTLNHNVMYWYQQKSSQAPKLLFHYYDKDFNNEADTPDNFQSRRPNTSFCFLDIRSPGLGDTAMYLCATSRRVLAGGHNEQFFGPGTRLTVL.